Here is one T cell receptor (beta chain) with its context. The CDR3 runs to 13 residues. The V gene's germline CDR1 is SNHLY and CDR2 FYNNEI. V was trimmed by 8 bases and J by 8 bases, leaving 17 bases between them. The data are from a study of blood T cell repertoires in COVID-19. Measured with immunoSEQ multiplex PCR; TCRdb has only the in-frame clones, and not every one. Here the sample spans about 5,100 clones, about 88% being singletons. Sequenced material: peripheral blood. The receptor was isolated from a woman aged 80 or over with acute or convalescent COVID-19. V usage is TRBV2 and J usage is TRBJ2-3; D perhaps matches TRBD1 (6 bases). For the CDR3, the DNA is TGTGCCAGCGGACCCGGGACACAAGTTACGCAGTATTTT. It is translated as CASGPGTQVTQYF.